These 30 T cell receptor beta chains share one sample of origin, sequenced in a study of early T cells in non-severe SARS-CoV-2 infection. TCRdb reprocessed the 5' RACE reads via MiXCR and lists one record per CDR3 protein. The sample includes some 64,000 distinct CDR3 sequences, 7% to 10% of them seen just once. Sample: whole blood, taken at baseline. The receptors here all came from an adult who was a healthcare worker with PCR-confirmed SARS-CoV-2 infection or an uninfected control (not recorded which).

This clonotype occurred many times. This chain uses TRBV5-6 with TRBJ2-5; 7 nucleotides match TRBD2. This CDR3 is 16 amino acids long. From germline, CDR1 is SGHDT and CDR2 YYEEEE. Germline trimming cut 4 bases from V and 5 bases from J; bases unmatched to any gene: 14. CDR3 loop: CASSPTGGGEEETQYF. CDR3 nucleotides: TGTGCCAGCAGCCCCACGGGCGGGGGAGAGGAGGAGACCCAGTACTTC.

In this sample, this clonotype turned up many times. The CDR3 DNA sequence: TGTGCCAGCAGTTTACCCCCAACCTACGCATACGAGCAGTACTTC. It translates to CASSLPPTYAYEQYF. This chain joins TRBV28 and TRBJ2-7; the D is unclear. Germline V gene lookup returns CDR1 MDHEN and CDR2 SYDVKM. The V end lost 2 bases, the J end lost 4 bases, and 15 bases lay between the germline ends. This CDR3 has 15 residues.

This clonotype was counted only a few times. The rearrangement links TRBV7-9 to TRBJ1-1, with 9 bases that match TRBD1. Germline CDR1 reads SEHNR; CDR2 reads FQNEAQ (reference sequence). The ends lost 3 bases at V and 3 bases at J; junction bases unmatched: 5. The CDR3 is 15 amino acids. This CDR3 is CASSFKQGADTEAFF. CDR3 DNA: TGTGCCAGCAGCTTCAAACAGGGGGCTGACACTGAAGCTTTCTTT.

The chain is built from TRBV29-1 and TRBJ1-1, with D unclear. The germline V and J ends were trimmed by 4 bases and 3 bases, with 9 bases remaining between them. The CDR3 covers 12 residues. In germline, CDR1 is SQVTM, CDR2 ANQGSEA. The CDR3, as DNA: TGCAGCGTTGTTATAGAGTACACTGAAGCTTTCTTT. Protein product: CSVVIEYTEAFF.

As for this clonotype: The conserved closing phenylalanine or tryptophan is absent in this CDR3, likely reflecting a read error. This CDR3 is CASSGARGVAGELFL. The CDR3 DNA follows: TGTGCCAGCAGTGGGGCTAGGGGAGTCGCCGGGGAGCTGTTTCTT. The chain carries TRBV6-2 or TRBV6-3 and TRBJ2-2; the D call may be TRBD1 or TRBD2 (5 bases each). The CDR3 is 15 amino acids. Germline V lookup: CDR1 MNHEY, CDR2 SVGEGT. The V end lost 5 bases, the J end lost 6 bases, and 16 bases lay between the germline ends.

Only a few counts were recorded for this clonotype. The chain employs TRBV7-8 and TRBJ2-3; tentatively, D is TRBD2 (6 bases). Trimming cost V 0 bases and J 4 bases, with 17 bases left between them. The CDR3 length is 17 residues. In germline, CDR1 is SGHVS, CDR2 FQNEAQ. The CDR3 DNA sequence: TGTGCCAGCAGCTTAGCGTATCCACTAGCAGTGGCAGATACGCAGTATTTT. Translating it yields CASSLAYPLAVADTQYF.

This clonotype was seen just once. This chain joins TRBV14 and TRBJ1-4; D unresolved. V was clipped by 0 bases and J by 5 bases, with 16 bases between them. CDR3 length: 17 amino acids. Germline V gene lookup returns CDR1 SGHDN and CDR2 FVKESK. CDR3 DNA sequence: TGTGCCAGCAGCCAAGATAGCTTGGAGGACCTCAATGAAAAACTGTTTTTT. Its protein product is CASSQDSLEDLNEKLFF.

This clonotype was recorded a few times. The chain is built from TRBV7-8 and TRBJ2-1, with unresolved D. This CDR3 spans 15 amino acids. Deletions cut 5 bases from V and 9 bases from J, with 20 bases between. Germline V gene sequence: CDR1 SGHVS, CDR2 FQNEAQ. The CDR3 sequence is CASSPMHQEPGEQFF. CDR3 nucleotides: TGTGCCAGCAGCCCCATGCACCAAGAACCGGGTGAGCAGTTCTTC.

The chain couples TRBV19 to TRBJ2-3; 14 bases map to TRBD2. Germline CDR1 reads LNHDA; CDR2 reads SQIVND (reference sequence). This CDR3 region has 20 residues. J lost 4 bases, V lost 4 bases, and 16 bases had no gene match. The CDR3 nucleotides are TGTGCCAGTAGTACCCAGGGACTAGCGGGAGTAGGGGAGTTCGCAGATACGCAGTATTTT. Translated, it gives CASSTQGLAGVGEFADTQYF.

This clonotype was seen only a few times. This chain connects TRBV4-2 to TRBJ1-1, with D perhaps TRBD1 (6 bases). Germline assignment: CDR1 LGHNA and CDR2 YNFKEQ. The germline V and J ends were trimmed by 4 bases and 3 bases, with 18 bases remaining between them. This CDR3 spans 16 amino acids. The chain's CDR3 is CASSRDGMDSYTEAFF. In DNA form, the CDR3 reads TGTGCCAGCAGCCGGGACGGAATGGACAGCTACACTGAAGCTTTCTTT.

This clonotype was counted ten times or more. The J gene is TRBJ2-1, the V gene TRBV3-1; D is possibly TRBD2 (6 bases). This CDR3 has 13 residues. V dropped 1 base and J dropped 12 bases, with 13 bases sitting between them. In germline, CDR1 is LGHDT, CDR2 YNNKEL (reference sequence). CDR3 amino acids: CASSQAGGLGQFF. CDR3 nucleotides: TGTGCCAGCAGCCAAGCCGGGGGTCTCGGGCAGTTCTTC.

The chain is built from TRBV12-5 and TRBJ2-7; TRBD1 or TRBD2 may be the D gene (5 bases each). CDR1 is LGHNT, CDR2 FRNRAP, per germline. The germline V and J ends were trimmed by 3 bases and 5 bases, with 26 bases remaining between them. The CDR3 is 18 residues long. Here the CDR3 DNA reads TGTGCTAGTGGTTTCATCCTTGGAGATAGGGGACGATCCCACGAGCAGTACTTC. Translating gives CASGFILGDRGRSHEQYF.

J is TRBJ1-1 and V is TRBV4-2; D possibly corresponds to TRBD1 (5 bases). Germline CDR1 reads LGHNA; CDR2 reads YNFKEQ. Deletions cut 0 bases from V and 0 bases from J, with 8 bases between. The CDR3 sequence is 15 residues long. The CDR3 nucleotides read TGTGCCAGCAGCCAAGATTCAGGGTTGAACACTGAAGCTTTCTTT. Translation: CASSQDSGLNTEAFF.

The chain combines TRBV6-5 with TRBJ1-1; D is unresolved. V was cut by 6 bases and J by 14 bases, with 13 bases left in between. The length of the CDR3 is 10 residues. The V gene's germline CDR1 is MNHEY and CDR2 SVGAGI. The CDR3 region has the DNA TGTGCCAGCAGCTGGGTAGAAGGGTTCTTT. Translated: CASSWVEGFF.

This clonotype was recorded a few times. The rearrangement joins TRBV2 to TRBJ2-7; perhaps TRBD1 as D (6 bases). CDR1 SNHLY and CDR2 FYNNEI come from the germline V gene. V was cut by 10 bases and J by 5 bases, with 12 bases left in between. This CDR3 comprises 11 residues. CDR3 sequence: CAIIRGNEQYF. CDR3 nucleotides: TGTGCCATCATCAGGGGCAACGAGCAGTACTTC. The full variable domain, in which reference TRBV2 and TRBJ2-7 provide the parts outside the CDR3, is EPEVTQTPSHQVTQMGQEVILRCVPISNHLYFYWYRQILGQKVEFLVSFYNNEISEKSEIFDDQFSVERPDGSNFTLKIRSTKLEDSAMYFCAIIRGNEQYFGPGTRLTVT.

This clonotype was detected only a few times. The chain has TRBV11-2 and TRBJ2-7; 7 nucleotides agree with TRBD2. The germline gives CDR1 SGHAT, CDR2 FQNNGV. This CDR3 comprises 14 residues. V was pared by 4 bases and J by 7 bases, with 10 bases of the junction left unmatched. The CDR3 reads CASSSTGGRIEQYF. Written as DNA, the CDR3 is TGTGCCAGCAGCTCTACTGGCGGGAGAATAGAGCAGTACTTC. The complete variable domain, with remaining parts taken from reference TRBV11-2 and TRBJ2-7, reads EAGVAQSPRYKIIEKRQSVAFWCNPISGHATLYWYQQILGQGPKLLIQFQNNGVVDDSQLPKDRFSAERLKGVDSTLKIQPAKLEDSAVYLCASSSTGGRIEQYFGPGTRLTVT.

CDR3 coding DNA: TGTGCCAGCAGCTTAAACCCTAGCGGGAGTTCAGATACGCAGTATTTT. Protein sequence: CASSLNPSGSSDTQYF. J is TRBJ2-3 and V is TRBV7-6; 10 bases match TRBD2. The J segment lost 4 bases and the V segment lost 2 bases, leaving 6 bases of the junction unmatched. Germline V CDR1 and CDR2: SGHVS, FNYEAQ. CDR3 length: 16 amino acids.

There are many counts of this clonotype. The J gene is TRBJ2-1, the V gene TRBV18, with 10 bases lining up with TRBD1. Trimming cost V 2 bases and J 6 bases; bases outside gene matches: 16. Germline V gene lookup returns CDR1 KGHSH and CDR2 LQKENI. This CDR3 contains 19 residues. CDR3 nucleotides: TGTGCCAGCTCACCAAGTGAGGGACAGGGGAATGTCTACGTCAATGAGCAGTTCTTC. This encodes CASSPSEGQGNVYVNEQFF.

The V and J genes are TRBV7-2 and TRBJ2-1; TRBD2 agrees at 10 bases. There are 15 residues in the CDR3. The junction had 8 bases not matched to a gene; V was cut back by 3 bases and J by 9 bases. Germline values: CDR1 SGHTA, CDR2 FQGNSA. The CDR3 region is CASSLLAGDESEQFF. The CDR3 DNA follows: TGTGCCAGCAGCTTGCTAGCGGGAGATGAAAGTGAGCAGTTCTTC. The variable domain in full, completed from reference TRBV7-2 and TRBJ2-1, reads GAGVSQSPSNKVTEKGKDVELRCDPISGHTALYWYRQSLGQGLEFLIYFQGNSAPDKSGLPSDRFSAERTGGSVSTLTIQRTQQEDSAVYLCASSLLAGDESEQFFGPGTRLTVL.

This clonotype was seen a handful of times. The rearrangement links TRBV6-6 to TRBJ1-5; D is perhaps TRBD1 (5 bases). The CDR3 is 14 residues long. Germline CDR1 is MNHNY and CDR2 is SVGAGI (reference sequence). V was trimmed by 2 bases and J by 15 bases, leaving 20 bases between them. In nucleotides, the CDR3 is TGTGCCAGCAGTTACGAAGGGACCTCCGCCCAGCGGCATTTT. Translating gives CASSYEGTSAQRHF.

This clonotype was counted at least ten times. The gene calls are TRBV29-1 and TRBJ2-1; D may match TRBD1 or TRBD2 (6 bases each). This CDR3 has 14 residues. Germline V gene data show CDR1 as SQVTM and CDR2 as ANQGSEA. V was shortened by 7 bases and J by 8 bases, with 21 bases between the two germline ends. CDR3 DNA: TGCAGCGCCGAAAGGGGGGCTGGGGGCGATGAGCAGTTCTTC. Translated: CSAERGAGGDEQFF.

This clonotype was detected many times. This rearrangement joins TRBV7-3 to TRBJ2-3; the D gene is possibly TRBD2 (6 bases). Trimming took 4 bases from V and 1 from J, leaving 12 bases between them. The CDR3 covers 15 residues. The V gene's germline CDR1 is SGHTA and CDR2 FQGTGA. For the CDR3, the DNA is TGTGCCAGCAGCTGGGCAGGGAGGCGCACAGATACGCAGTATTTT. Encoded protein: CASSWAGRRTDTQYF.

The chain combines TRBV7-2 with TRBJ2-3; D tentatively reads TRBD1 or TRBD2 (5 bases each). The CDR3 spans 14 residues. The germline V gene encodes CDR1 SGHTA and CDR2 FQGNSA. V was trimmed by 3 bases and J by 0 bases, leaving 7 bases between them. CDR3 in amino acids: CASSFRDSTDTQYF. CDR3 in DNA: TGTGCCAGCAGCTTTCGGGACAGCACAGATACGCAGTATTTT.

This clonotype has a handful of counts. V usage is TRBV15 and J usage is TRBJ2-1, with a weak D call TRBD2 (6 bases). V lost 0 bases and J 9 bases, leaving 12 bases between the germline ends. Germline CDR1 reads LNHNV; CDR2 reads YYDKDF (reference sequence). This CDR3 has 14 amino acids. CDR3 amino acids: CATSRDPGGIEQFF. Here the CDR3 DNA reads TGTGCCACCAGCAGAGATCCCGGGGGTATTGAGCAGTTCTTC.

This clonotype was detected a few times. The chain employs TRBV19 and TRBJ2-5; maybe TRBD2 (7 bases). CDR1 and CDR2 from the germline V gene are LNHDA and SQIVND (reference sequence). The CDR3 covers 15 residues. V lost 3 bases and J lost 4, with 15 bases in between. CDR3 residues: CASSIGGGPRETQYF. DNA for the CDR3: TGTGCCAGTAGTATCGGCGGGGGCCCACGAGAGACCCAGTACTTC.

This clonotype was found a few times. V gene TRBV5-1 combines with J gene TRBJ2-7; TRBD1 is a possible D gene (6 bases). V lost 0 bases and J 1 base, leaving 11 bases between the germline ends. Germline CDR1 and CDR2: SGHRS and YFSETQ. This CDR3 is built from 15 residues. This CDR3 is CASSLGDTRSYEQYF. DNA for the CDR3: TGCGCCAGCAGCTTGGGGGACACGCGATCCTACGAGCAGTACTTC.

The chain has TRBV19 and TRBJ2-2, with D perhaps matching TRBD2 (5 bases). CDR1 is LNHDA, CDR2 SQIVND, per germline (reference sequence). V lost 2 bases and J 4 bases, leaving 11 bases between the germline ends. There are 15 residues in the CDR3. The CDR3 region has the DNA TGTGCCAGTAGTATAACGAGGGCGGCCACCGGGGAGCTGTTTTTT. It specifies CASSITRAATGELFF.

This clonotype was seen many times. The chain links TRBV7-3 to TRBJ2-7, with D perhaps TRBD2 (6 bases). Between the trimmed V and J ends, which lost 1 base and 3 bases, there was a span of 10 bases. The V gene's germline CDR1 is SGHTA and CDR2 FQGTGA. The length of the CDR3 is 14 residues. DNA of the CDR3: TGTGCCAGCAGCTTAAGTGGCGGGAACTACGAGCAGTACTTC. It is translated as CASSLSGGNYEQYF.

This clonotype came up many times. The chain links TRBV7-3 to TRBJ2-2; D not certain. The CDR3 spans 13 residues. Germline loops: CDR1 SGHTA, CDR2 FQGTGA. V lost 3 bases, J lost 3 bases, and 5 bases lay in between. This CDR3 reads CASSFGYTGELFF. CDR3 DNA: TGTGCCAGCAGCTTCGGTTACACCGGGGAGCTGTTTTTT.

This clonotype was detected ten times or more. V usage is TRBV10-3 and J usage is TRBJ2-1; 7 bases agree with TRBD1. J lost 7 bases, V lost 3 bases, and 6 bases had no gene match. The CDR3 runs to 14 residues. The germline CDR1 and CDR2 sequences are ENHRY and SYGVKD. CDR3 sequence reads: CAISEGQGVNEQFF. The CDR3 region has the DNA TGTGCCATCAGTGAAGGCCAGGGGGTAAATGAGCAGTTCTTC.